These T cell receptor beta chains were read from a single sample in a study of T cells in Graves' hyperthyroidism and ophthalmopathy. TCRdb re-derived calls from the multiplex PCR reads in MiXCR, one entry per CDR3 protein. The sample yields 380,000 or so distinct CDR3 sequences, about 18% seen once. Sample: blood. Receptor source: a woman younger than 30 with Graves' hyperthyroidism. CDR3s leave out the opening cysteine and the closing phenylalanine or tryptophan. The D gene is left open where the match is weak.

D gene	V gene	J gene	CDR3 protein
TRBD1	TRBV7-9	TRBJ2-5	ASSIAGGPETQY
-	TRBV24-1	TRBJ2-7	ATSDSSGNEQY
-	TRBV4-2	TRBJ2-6	ASSQETSTSGANVLT
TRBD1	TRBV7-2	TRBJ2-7	ASSPRTGHTREQY
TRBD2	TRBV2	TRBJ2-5	ANGLDETQY
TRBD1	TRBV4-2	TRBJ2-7	ASSQGTGSPYEQY
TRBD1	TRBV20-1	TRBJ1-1	SARARQGAGEAF
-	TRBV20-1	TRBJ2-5	SARDTGRTQETQY
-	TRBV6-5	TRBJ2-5	ASSYRQALVPETQY
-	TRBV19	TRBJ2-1	ASHLGGTYNEQF
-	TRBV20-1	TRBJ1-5	SADDNPASNQPQH
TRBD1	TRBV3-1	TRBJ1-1	ASSQEAGQVNTEAF
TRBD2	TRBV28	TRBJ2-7	ASGRSIAGNSYEQY
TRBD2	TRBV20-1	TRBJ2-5	SAATSGGSETQY
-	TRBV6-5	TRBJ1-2	ASSYSLGSGTADDYT
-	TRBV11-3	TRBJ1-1	ASSLVSDSEAF
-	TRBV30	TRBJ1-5	AWSVQGSQPQH
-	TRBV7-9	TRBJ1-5	GSTRGRDQPQH
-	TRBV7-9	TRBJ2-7	ASSSLGSLDQY
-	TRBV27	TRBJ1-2	ASSPPRIDPFGYGYT
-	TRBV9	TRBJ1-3	ASSVRWGQAGNTIY
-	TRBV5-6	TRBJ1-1	ASSFVGGGLNTEAF
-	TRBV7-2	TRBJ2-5	ASSLSSASGTQY
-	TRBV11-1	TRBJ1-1	ASSLSYGGLTSEAF
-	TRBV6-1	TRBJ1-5	ASTHRDQPQH
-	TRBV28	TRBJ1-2	ASSYRRDGYT
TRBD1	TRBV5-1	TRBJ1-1	ASSRQGGTEAF
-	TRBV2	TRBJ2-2	ASTRWRQRNGELF
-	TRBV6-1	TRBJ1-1	ASRADVGPWGEAF
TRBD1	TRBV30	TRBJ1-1	AWSPRGQGTSEAF
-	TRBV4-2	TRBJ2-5	ASSQEGRLFWETQY
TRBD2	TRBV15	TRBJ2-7	ATSRGSGEGGEQY
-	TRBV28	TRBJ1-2	ASSFRDSYT
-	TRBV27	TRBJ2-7	ASSLFSSSYEQY
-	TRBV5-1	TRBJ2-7	ASSLSGSITYEQY
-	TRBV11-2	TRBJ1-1	ASSLGGYPEAF
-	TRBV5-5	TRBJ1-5	ASSLRLQEVQNQPQH
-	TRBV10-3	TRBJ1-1	AISERLEAF
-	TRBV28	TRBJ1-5	ASSRGVSQPQH
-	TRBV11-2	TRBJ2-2	ATSGTINTGELF
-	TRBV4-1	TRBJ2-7	ASSQVGGKSYNEQY
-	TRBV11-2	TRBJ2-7	ASSLGRGHYEQY
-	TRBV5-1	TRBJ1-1	ASSLATWQNTEAF
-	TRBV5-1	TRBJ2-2	ASSPRGSGNTGELF
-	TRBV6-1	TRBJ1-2	ASSGPGIPRYGYT
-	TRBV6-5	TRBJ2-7	ASSSRGALEGKQY
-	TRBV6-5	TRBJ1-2	ASSYREDDGYT
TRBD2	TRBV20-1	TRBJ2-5	SVWTSGGQETQY
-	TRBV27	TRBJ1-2	ASSPRVDLDGYT
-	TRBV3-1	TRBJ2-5	ASSQGLLQETQY
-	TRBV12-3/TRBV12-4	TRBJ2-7	ASRQYLGYEQY
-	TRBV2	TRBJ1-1	ASQISDRLNTEAF
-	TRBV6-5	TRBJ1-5	ASRLLGTSNQPQH
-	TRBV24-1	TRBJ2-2	ATSERQSGELF
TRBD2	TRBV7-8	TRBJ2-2	ASSPGLAGVAGELF
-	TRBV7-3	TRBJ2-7	ASSQGGGGEQH
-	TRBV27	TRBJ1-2	ASSQMANYGYT
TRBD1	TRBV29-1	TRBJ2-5	SVDSGGAIGPETQY
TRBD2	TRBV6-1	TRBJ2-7	ASTRTSGGSGDEQY
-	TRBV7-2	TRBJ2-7	ASSKTELTYEQY